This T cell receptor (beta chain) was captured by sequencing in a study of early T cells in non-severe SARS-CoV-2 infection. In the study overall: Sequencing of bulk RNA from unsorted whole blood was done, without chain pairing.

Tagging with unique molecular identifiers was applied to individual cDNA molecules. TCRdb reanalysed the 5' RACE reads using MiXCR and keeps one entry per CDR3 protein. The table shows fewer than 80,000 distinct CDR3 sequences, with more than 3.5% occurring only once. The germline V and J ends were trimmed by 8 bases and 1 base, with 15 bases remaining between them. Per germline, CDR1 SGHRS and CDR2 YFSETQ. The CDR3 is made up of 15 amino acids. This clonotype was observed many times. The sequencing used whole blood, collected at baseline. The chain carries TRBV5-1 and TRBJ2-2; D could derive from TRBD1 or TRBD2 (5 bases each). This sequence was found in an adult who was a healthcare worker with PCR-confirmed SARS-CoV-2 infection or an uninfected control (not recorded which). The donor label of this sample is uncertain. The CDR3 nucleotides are TGCGCCAGTCGAACCGGGACGGTGAACACCGGGGAGCTGTTTTTT. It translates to CASRTGTVNTGELFF.